This is a list of T cell receptor beta chains from one sample in a study of human T cells and chemical hapten exposure. TCRdb re-analysed the RACE reads in MiXCR, keeping a single row per CDR3 protein. Of tens of thousands of distinct CDR3 sequences listed, approximately 8.6% are singletons. Sequenced here: whole blood, sampled in connection with sensitization to the hapten diphenylcyclopropenone (DPC). The receptor source for this set is a woman between 35 and 50 years old with alopecia areata. Some clones in this sample may be carry-over from other donors' samples. Each CDR3 is given with its conserved first and last residue. D genes are given only for firm matches. Only some rows state a clone size, as once, few, many or a class for expanded clones.

d_call	v_call	clone_size	j_call	cdr3_aa	cdr3_nt
NA	TRBV5-1	few	TRBJ1-2	CASSLVGQTYGYTF	TGCGCCAGCAGCTTGGTAGGACAGACTTATGGCTACACCTTC
NA	TRBV12-5	few	TRBJ1-2	CASGLVPDVYGYTF	TGTGCTAGTGGTTTGGTACCGGATGTCTATGGCTACACCTTC
NA	TRBV3-1	few	TRBJ1-2	CASSQDAVANYGYTF	TGTGCCAGCAGCCAAGATGCCGTTGCTAACTATGGCTACACCTTC
TRBD2	TRBV20-1	few	TRBJ2-3	CSASIARGGVDTDTQYF	TGCAGTGCTAGCATTGCGCGGGGGGGCGTGGACACAGATACGCAGTATTTT
TRBD2	TRBV5-1	many	TRBJ2-2	CASSLPGLASGGELFF	TGCGCCAGCAGCTTGCCGGGACTAGCGTCTGGCGGGGAGCTGTTTTTT
NA	TRBV6-4	many	TRBJ2-3	CASSEERTTDTQYF	TGTGCCAGCAGTGAAGAGCGGACCACAGATACGCAGTATTTT
NA	TRBV4-1	NA	TRBJ2-1	CASSQRSVRRENEQFF	TGCGCCAGCAGCCAAAGGTCGGTCCGGAGGGAAAATGAGCAGTTCTTC
NA	TRBV6-6	few	TRBJ2-7	CASSYKDPGLYEQYF	TGTGCCAGCAGTTACAAAGACCCTGGGCTCTACGAGCAGTACTTC
TRBD1	TRBV27	few	TRBJ1-2	CASSSPGQGGFDYGYTF	TGTGCCAGCAGTTCCCCGGGACAGGGGGGTTTTGACTATGGCTACACCTTC
TRBD1	TRBV20-1	NA	TRBJ2-1	CSARPGQSSYNEQFF	TGCAGTGCTAGGCCGGGACAGAGTTCCTACAATGAGCAGTTCTTC
TRBD1	TRBV3-1	NA	TRBJ1-3	CASRTGAGNTIYF	TGTGCCAGCAGGACAGGGGCTGGAAACACCATATATTTT
NA	TRBV2	many	TRBJ2-5	CASSEGAPETQYF	TGTGCCAGCAGTGAAGGAGCTCCGGAGACCCAGTACTTC
NA	TRBV28	NA	TRBJ2-3	CASSPLSSTDTQYF	TGTGCCAGCAGCCCTCTGTCTAGCACAGATACGCAGTATTTT
NA	TRBV20-1	many	TRBJ2-3	CSASRTDTQYF	TGCAGTGCTTCGCGGACAGATACGCAGTATTTT
TRBD1	TRBV27	NA	TRBJ2-1	CASSPTGDPEQFF	TGTGCCAGCAGTCCAACAGGGGACCCTGAGCAGTTCTTC
TRBD2	TRBV9	many	TRBJ2-5	CASSVDSLAGGPRETQYF	TGTGCCAGCAGCGTAGATTCTCTAGCGGGGGGGCCGCGAGAGACCCAGTACTTC
NA	TRBV12-3/TRBV12-4	NA	TRBJ2-3	CASSRQTSDTQYF	TGTGCCAGCAGTCGGCAGACATCAGATACGCAGTATTTT
NA	TRBV3-1	many	TRBJ1-5	CASSHGGRNQPQHF	TGTGCCAGCAGCCACGGGGGGCGCAATCAGCCCCAGCATTTT
NA	TRBV7-2	NA	TRBJ1-2	CASSFDSLGYGYTF	TGTGCCAGCAGCTTTGACAGCCTTGGTTATGGCTACACCTTC
NA	TRBV2	many	TRBJ1-6	CASRFQVENSPLHF	TGTGCCAGCAGGTTTCAGGTGGAGAATTCACCCCTCCACTTT
NA	TRBV19	few	TRBJ2-3	CASSLLGPTDTQYF	TGTGCCAGTAGTCTCCTCGGTCCCACAGATACGCAGTATTTT
NA	TRBV10-3	many	TRBJ2-7	CATARTVSSYEQYF	TGTGCCACCGCGAGGACCGTTAGCTCCTACGAGCAGTACTTC
NA	TRBV7-2	few	TRBJ1-2	CASSLASAGDLGYTF	TGTGCCAGCAGCTTAGCGTCGGCAGGAGACCTTGGCTACACCTTC
TRBD1	TRBV25-1	few	TRBJ1-4	CASSESTTGEEKLFF	TGTGCCAGCAGTGAATCAACCACAGGGGAAGAAAAACTGTTTTTT
NA	TRBV12-3/TRBV12-4	many	TRBJ1-4	CASSLGGINEKLFF	TGTGCCAGCAGTTTGGGGGGGATTAATGAAAAACTGTTTTTT
NA	TRBV7-6	many	TRBJ2-5	CASSHRLQGQETQYF	TGTGCCAGCAGCCATCGACTTCAGGGTCAAGAGACCCAGTACTTC
NA	TRBV3-1	few	TRBJ1-6	CASSPDAASPLHF	TGTGCCAGCTCCCCTGACGCTGCTTCACCCCTCCACTTT
TRBD2	TRBV5-1	many	TRBJ2-1	CASSMGLAGLNEQFF	TGCGCCAGCAGCATGGGACTAGCGGGGCTGAATGAGCAGTTCTTC
NA	TRBV6-1	few	TRBJ1-1	CASMWYRVDTEAFF	TGTGCCAGCATGTGGTACAGGGTGGACACTGAAGCTTTCTTT
NA	TRBV20-1	few	TRBJ2-3	CSARGGIPTDTQYF	TGCAGTGCTAGAGGAGGGATCCCCACAGATACGCAGTATTTT
TRBD2	TRBV7-2	many	TRBJ2-7	CASSRFGTSLNEQYF	TGTGCCAGCAGCCGGTTCGGGACTAGCTTAAACGAGCAGTACTTC
TRBD1	TRBV24-1	many	TRBJ2-1	CATSDTLEGADEQFF	TGTGCCACCAGTGATACTTTAGAGGGGGCAGATGAGCAGTTCTTC
NA	TRBV15	NA	TRBJ1-1	CATSRKKTAGTEAFF	TGTGCCACCAGCAGAAAAAAGACAGCGGGGACTGAAGCTTTCTTT
TRBD2	TRBV4-3	many	TRBJ2-1	CASSQSSGGDEQFF	TGCGCCAGCAGCCAGTCTAGCGGGGGCGATGAGCAGTTCTTC
TRBD2	TRBV7-9	NA	TRBJ2-1	CASSFSSGGSNEQFF	TGTGCCAGCAGCTTTTCTAGCGGGGGGAGCAATGAGCAGTTCTTC
NA	TRBV5-1	many	TRBJ1-2	CASSFYRRQGSHYGYTF	TGCGCCAGCAGCTTCTATCGGCGGCAGGGGAGCCACTATGGCTACACCTTC
NA	TRBV28	few	TRBJ1-5	CASSLDPQHF	TGTGCCAGCAGTCTCGATCCCCAGCATTTT
TRBD1	TRBV2	few	TRBJ1-5	CASSKQGSNQPQHF	TGTGCCAGCAGCAAACAGGGGAGCAATCAGCCCCAGCATTTT
NA	TRBV5-1	NA	TRBJ1-1	CASSLAVAGNTEAFF	TGCGCCAGCAGCTTGGCCGTCGCGGGGAACACTGAAGCTTTCTTT
TRBD1	TRBV7-6	many	TRBJ2-7	CASSTTGQGYEQYF	TGTGCCAGCAGCACCACGGGACAGGGATACGAGCAGTACTTC
NA	TRBV29-1	many	TRBJ2-1	CSSADGGNEQFF	TGCAGCAGTGCGGACGGGGGAAATGAGCAGTTCTTC
NA	TRBV6-5	many	TRBJ1-1	CASSRKNTEAFF	TGTGCCAGCAGTAGGAAGAACACTGAAGCTTTCTTT
TRBD2	TRBV4-3	NA	TRBJ2-3	CASSLAGGRDTQYF	TGCGCCAGCAGCCTTGCGGGGGGCCGGGATACGCAGTATTTT
NA	TRBV29-1	many	TRBJ1-2	CSVEGLGNDKLYGYTF	TGCAGCGTTGAAGGTCTTGGGAACGACAAACTCTATGGCTACACCTTC
NA	TRBV12-3/TRBV12-4	few	TRBJ1-1	CASTRAGRDTEAFF	TGTGCCAGCACTCGGGCAGGGAGGGACACTGAAGCTTTCTTT
TRBD2	TRBV20-1	NA	TRBJ2-1	CRIAGGPNEQFF	TGCCGTATAGCGGGGGGGCCCAATGAGCAGTTCTTC
NA	TRBV29-1	many	TRBJ2-7	CSAMSGYEQYF	TGCAGCGCCATGAGTGGTTACGAGCAGTACTTC
NA	TRBV4-1	many	TRBJ1-1	CASSQDGGDMNTEAFF	TGCGCCAGCAGCCAAGATGGTGGGGATATGAACACTGAAGCTTTCTTT
TRBD1	TRBV6-1	few	TRBJ1-1	CASSEDTGGNTEAFF	TGTGCCAGCAGTGAGGATACAGGGGGAAACACTGAAGCTTTCTTT
NA	TRBV7-9	few	TRBJ1-2	CASSGDGADSYGYTF	TGTGCCAGCAGCGGGGACGGAGCGGATTCCTATGGCTACACCTTC
NA	TRBV20-1	few	TRBJ1-1	CSASRTDTEAFF	TGCAGTGCTTCCCGGACGGACACTGAAGCTTTCTTT
NA	TRBV12-3/TRBV12-4	NA	TRBJ2-3	CASSSLALRGDTQYF	TGTGCCAGCAGTTCACTAGCACTCCGAGGAGATACGCAGTATTTT
NA	TRBV2	few	TRBJ2-7	CASSESNYEQYF	TGTGCCAGCAGTGAGTCGAACTACGAGCAGTACTTC
NA	TRBV3-1	many	TRBJ1-2	CASSPKSVSGYTF	TGTGCCAGCAGCCCCAAGAGTGTCAGTGGCTACACCTTC
TRBD2	TRBV3-1	many	TRBJ2-7	CASSHSGGAIEQYF	TGTGCCAGCAGCCACAGCGGGGGGGCCATCGAGCAGTACTTC